The source of this TCR beta chain is a study of T cells after yellow fever vaccination. As for the study in general: Preparation of the low-cell-number fractions used SMART-Seq v4 Ultra Low Input.

Production of TCR cDNA was by 5'RACE template switching, which also added a universal primer site and UMIs. Each CDR3 protein gets one entry after TCRdb re-called the 5' RACE reads with MiXCR. The sample carries under 700,000 distinct CDR3 sequences, around a sixth recorded once. Study observations and caveats: A large majority of primary-vaccination clones showed up again after the booster (about 96% CD4, around 90% CD8). Some clonotypes were seen in both the CD4 and the CD8 compartments. These made up a small share and likely arose from convergent recombination.

This clonotype came up once. Antigen: not known. This CDR3 region has 17 residues. V was shortened by 3 bases and J by 0 bases, with 16 bases between the two germline ends. The rearrangement uses TRBV12-3 or TRBV12-4 and TRBJ2-3; D is tentatively TRBD1 or TRBD2 (5 bases each). The material was PBMCs, obtained less than 6 days after the first yellow fever vaccination. The receptor was derived from a man in his late teens or twenties who received the YFV17D yellow fever vaccine. Here the CDR3 DNA reads TGTGCCAGCAGTTTTTCCGGGACCTCTTCTAGCACAGATACGCAGTATTTT. It specifies CASSFSGTSSSTDTQYF.